This T cell receptor (beta chain) was retrieved from a study of identical twins. TCRdb ran MiXCR on the 5' RACE reads and lists one entry per CDR3 protein. The data show around 470,000 distinct CDR3 sequences, 14% seen once. As concerns this clonotype: Antigen: not known.

V lost 4 bases, J lost 4 bases, and 11 bases lay in between. CDR1 and CDR2 (germline): SEHNR, FQNEAQ (reference sequence). There are 13 residues in the CDR3. Overall study results and limits: In monozygotic twins, models underestimated the sharing of out-of-frame TCR alpha. Memory repertoires showed no such pattern, whereas abundant cord blood beta clonotypes carried fewer insertions. Out-of-frame alpha sequences common to twins exhibited an excess of low generation probability.

Each donor (without exception) was a healthy Caucasian. Separately, the same data were catalogued under a study of yellow fever vaccine responses in identical twins.

This receptor was identified in a woman aged 18-35 years in good health. The rearrangement links TRBV7-9 to TRBJ2-7; no clear D gene. Sequences were obtained from CD4+ T cells sorted from blood. CDR3 DNA: TGTGCCAGCAGCTCAGCAGACCAATACGAGCAGTACTTC. Protein sequence: CASSSADQYEQYF.